A selection of T cell receptor beta chains follows, all from one sample in a study of identical twins. TCRdb itself ran the 5' RACE reads through MiXCR, one entry per CDR3 protein. The data contain some 730,000 distinct CDR3 sequences, around a sixth of them seen just once; the ten biggest clones take up under 15%. These data also formed part of another study, on T cells expressing NK-cell markers.

The sample taken for sequencing was PBMCs. Receptors were obtained from a young woman in good health. Both conserved end residues are part of each CDR3. The order of the fields is V gene, J gene, D gene, clone size, CDR3 protein, CDR3 DNA. The D gene is left open where the match is weak. Size is stated for part of the rows, as once, few or many counts, or as a class when the clone is expanded.

TRBV20-1	TRBJ2-5	TRBD2	few	CSAPGLDFGGQYF	TGCAGTGCCCCTGGACTAGACTTCGGGGGCCAGTACTTC
TRBV6-6	TRBJ1-2	-	-	CASRPYRDHGYTF	TGTGCCAGCCGACCCTACAGGGATCATGGCTACACCTTC
TRBV24-1	TRBJ2-1	TRBD2	-	CATSDPTSGGREQFF	TGTGCCACCAGTGATCCGACTAGCGGGGGGCGCGAGCAGTTCTTC
TRBV7-3	TRBJ2-6	-	-	CASSLSQGSGANVLTF	TGTGCCAGCAGCTTAAGTCAGGGATCTGGGGCCAACGTCCTGACTTTC
TRBV24-1	TRBJ2-7	TRBD1	few	CATSDGTGIDEQYF	TGTGCCACCAGTGATGGGACAGGGATCGACGAGCAGTACTTC
TRBV6-1	TRBJ2-3	TRBD2	few	CASSQIGGSTQYF	TGTGCCAGCAGCCAGATCGGGGGGAGTACGCAGTATTTT
TRBV10-3	TRBJ2-7	-	few	CAISESRGPISYEQYF	TGTGCCATCAGTGAGTCGCGAGGGCCGATCTCCTACGAGCAGTACTTC
TRBV5-1	TRBJ1-4	-	-	CASSLQAATNEKLFF	TGCGCCAGCAGCCTACAAGCAGCAACTAATGAAAAACTGTTTTTT
TRBV12-3/TRBV12-4	TRBJ1-4	TRBD1	-	CASRTDRGNEKLFF	TGTGCCAGCAGGACGGACAGGGGAAATGAAAAACTGTTTTTT
TRBV12-3/TRBV12-4	TRBJ2-7	TRBD2	few	CASSLGGGHPNEQYF	TGTGCCAGCAGTTTAGGGGGGGGTCATCCCAACGAGCAGTACTTC
TRBV10-2	TRBJ2-5	-	-	CASGSAETQYF	TGCGCCAGTGGGAGCGCGGAGACCCAGTACTTC
TRBV6-5	TRBJ1-2	TRBD1	few	CASTSGGAGYGYTF	TGTGCCAGCACTTCAGGGGGCGCGGGCTATGGCTACACCTTC
TRBV2	TRBJ2-1	TRBD2	few	CASGLAGGNVEQFF	TGTGCCAGCGGACTAGCGGGAGGAAATGTTGAGCAGTTCTTC
TRBV5-6	TRBJ1-3	-	-	CASTYFIGGTGNTIYF	TGTGCCAGCACTTACTTTATCGGGGGGACTGGAAACACCATATATTTT
TRBV20-1	TRBJ1-1	TRBD1	-	CSALGQGSEAFF	TGCAGTGCCCTGGGACAGGGATCTGAAGCTTTCTTT
TRBV7-9	TRBJ2-1	-	few	CASSSREGGYNEQFF	TGTGCCAGCAGCTCAAGGGAGGGGGGATACAATGAGCAGTTCTTC
TRBV20-1	TRBJ2-3	TRBD2	-	CSARKAGDSTDTQYF	TGCAGTGCTAGAAAAGCGGGAGATAGTACAGATACGCAGTATTTT
TRBV5-5	TRBJ2-7	-	few	CASSPDPQRYEQYF	TGTGCCAGCAGCCCAGATCCCCAGCGCTACGAGCAGTACTTC
TRBV10-3	TRBJ2-1	-	-	CAISPGGVGEQFF	TGTGCCATCAGTCCGGGTGGCGTCGGTGAGCAGTTCTTC
TRBV10-3	TRBJ2-7	TRBD2	-	CASTGTSSYEQYF	TGTGCCAGCACCGGGACTAGTTCCTACGAGCAGTACTTC
TRBV20-1	TRBJ2-5	TRBD2	many	CSALTGGRETQYF	TGCAGTGCCTTAACGGGCGGGAGGGAGACCCAGTACTTC